The 24 T cell receptor beta chains given below trace back to one sample, sequenced in a study of blood T cells in healthy people across ages. Alongside a J-beta primer mix, a sample-barcoded 5' primer served in a second PCR lasting roughly 6 to 11 cycles. MiXCR, run by TCRdb on the 5' RACE reads, gives a single entry per CDR3 protein. The sample consists of 1.5 million to 2 million distinct CDR3 sequences, approximately 32% of them appearing once. Sequencing was performed on blood. These receptors were obtained from a woman in her 30s in good health.

The chain carries TRBV11-2 and TRBJ2-7; D perhaps matches TRBD1 (5 bases). CDR1 SGHAT and CDR2 FQNNGV come from the germline V gene. Trimming stripped 5 bases from V and 2 bases from J, with 16 bases between. This CDR3 spans 15 amino acids. The DNA for the CDR3 is TGTGCCAGCAGCCAGGGCGAGAGAGATCCCTACGAGCAGTACTTC. Translation gives CASSQGERDPYEQYF. Filled out from reference TRBV11-2 and TRBJ2-7, the complete variable domain reads EAGVAQSPRYKIIEKRQSVAFWCNPISGHATLYWYQQILGQGPKLLIQFQNNGVVDDSQLPKDRFSAERLKGVDSTLKIQPAKLEDSAVYLCASSQGERDPYEQYFGPGTRLTVT.

This chain links TRBV7-2 with TRBJ2-1; 8 bases map to TRBD2. V shed 2 bases, J shed 15 bases, and the junction held 6 bases outside the gene matches. The CDR3 sequence is 12 residues long. Germline V gene data show CDR1 as SGHTA and CDR2 as FQGNSA. The CDR3 sequence: CASSLLSAGGFF. The CDR3 DNA is TGTGCCAGCAGCTTACTCTCGGCGGGAGGGTTCTTC.

The chain is built from TRBV5-1 and TRBJ2-3, with TRBD1 identical over 11 bases. The trim removed 8 bases at V and 1 base at J, leaving 6 bases unmatched. The CDR3 extends over 15 amino acids. CDR1 is SGHRS, CDR2 YFSETQ, per germline. The CDR3 nucleotides read TGCGCCAGTGGACAGGGGGCGCTCGGCACAGATACGCAGTATTTT. This encodes CASGQGALGTDTQYF.

CDR3 in amino acids: CATRGRPYNEQFF. As DNA, the CDR3 is TGTGCCACCAGGGGACGTCCCTACAATGAGCAGTTCTTC. The chain couples TRBV24-1 to TRBJ2-1; either TRBD1 or TRBD2 may supply D (5 bases each). Germline V CDR1 and CDR2: KGHDR, SFDVKD. The ends were cut back, 7 bases at V and 2 bases at J, with 8 bases in the middle. This CDR3 comprises 13 residues.

The chain is built from TRBV20-1 and TRBJ2-5; possible D gene TRBD2, 6 bases. The J call could be wrong; TRBJ2-7 is a better fit for the DNA end. The germline V gene encodes CDR1 DFQATT and CDR2 SNEGSKA (reference sequence). The CDR3 runs 14 residues. The CDR3 protein is CSARDLTGVSEQYF. CDR3 DNA: TGCAGTGCTAGAGATCTCACGGGAGTTAGCGAGCAGTACTTC.

This clonotype has a handful of counts. The chain is built from TRBV28 and TRBJ2-7; D uncertain. The CDR3 has 12 residues. The V gene's germline CDR1 is MDHEN and CDR2 SYDVKM. V lost 6 bases and J 1 base, leaving 7 bases between the germline ends. CDR3 sequence (DNA): TGTGCCAGCAGGACCAAATCCTACGAGCAGTACTTC. Protein sequence: CASRTKSYEQYF.

The rearrangement links TRBV9 to TRBJ1-1, with D possibly TRBD1 on 5 matching bases. The CDR3 sequence is 15 residues long. Between the trimmed V and J ends, which lost 0 bases and 0 bases, there was a span of 9 bases. CDR1 SGDLS and CDR2 YYNGEE come from the germline V gene. CDR3 coding DNA: TGTGCCAGCAGCGTAGGAGCAGGGTTGAACACTGAAGCTTTCTTT. As protein: CASSVGAGLNTEAFF.

Regarding this clonotype: This may stem from a read error, because a much larger clone lies one nucleotide away. The chain couples TRBV12-3 or TRBV12-4 to TRBJ2-4; the match to TRBD2 covers 8 bases. The J call may be incorrect, as the DNA end agrees better with TRBJ2-7. This CDR3 spans 17 amino acids. DNA for the CDR3: TGTACCAGCAGTCCGCGGAGAGGGAAGCGGGGGTCCTACGAGCAGTACTTC. Its protein product is CTSSPRRGKRGSYEQYF.

The chain recombines TRBV6-2 or TRBV6-3 with TRBJ2-6, with D possibly called TRBD1 or TRBD2 (6 bases each). The V and J ends lost 7 bases and 1 base respectively, with 17 bases between them. Germline CDR1 MNHEY, CDR2 SVGEGT. The CDR3 spans 17 residues. This CDR3 reads CASTQGRGRSGANVLTF. Here the CDR3 DNA reads TGTGCCAGCACCCAGGGCCGGGGGCGGTCTGGGGCCAACGTCCTGACTTTC.

Details on this clonotype: The germline gene is not matched at one end of the junction; a read error may be the cause. The V gene is TRBV10-3, the J gene TRBJ2-5; 7 bases match TRBD2. The CDR3 runs 16 residues. Germline V lookup: CDR1 ENHRY, CDR2 SYGVKD. The CDR3: CAVSEKGLVMGETQYF. In DNA, the CDR3 is TGTGCCGTCAGTGAGAAAGGACTAGTAATGGGAGAGACCCAGTACTTC.

The chain joins TRBV9 to TRBJ1-3; TRBD1 might be the D (6 bases). Germline CDR1 reads SGDLS; CDR2 reads YYNGEE. The length of the CDR3 is 17 residues. Trimming stripped 3 bases from V and 3 bases from J, with 19 bases between. CDR3 bases: TGTGCCAGCAGCGCCGGGAGCGTACAGGGCATTGGAAACACCATATATTTT. This encodes CASSAGSVQGIGNTIYF.

The sample holds many counts of this clonotype. The CDR3: CASSPGQRQETQYF. The DNA for the CDR3 is TGTGCCAGCAGCCCGGGACAGCGTCAAGAGACCCAGTACTTC. The chain carries TRBV12-3 or TRBV12-4 and TRBJ2-5; 7 bases are a match to TRBD1. This CDR3 has 14 amino acids. Trimming cost V 6 bases and J 2 bases; bases outside gene matches: 6.

This clonotype was seen once. The chain carries TRBV2 and TRBJ1-5; D not resolved. Germline values: CDR1 SNHLY, CDR2 FYNNEI. The V end lost 6 bases, the J end lost 1 base, and 13 bases lay between the germline ends. The length of the CDR3 is 15 residues. The CDR3 DNA reads TGTGCCAGCAGGAAGGACGATGGGAGCAATCAGCCCCAGCATTTT. Translated: CASRKDDGSNQPQHF. The full variable domain, completed using reference TRBV2 and TRBJ1-5, is EPEVTQTPSHQVTQMGQEVILRCVPISNHLYFYWYRQILGQKVEFLVSFYNNEISEKSEIFDDQFSVERPDGSNFTLKIRSTKLEDSAMYFCASRKDDGSNQPQHFGDGTRLSIL.

V is TRBV20-1 and J is TRBJ1-2; TRBD1 agrees at 8 bases. The V and J ends lost 3 bases and 5 bases, in that order; junction bases with no gene match: 5. This CDR3 contains 13 residues. Germline lookup yields CDR1 DFQATT and CDR2 SNEGSKA (reference sequence). The CDR3 DNA reads as TGCAGTGCTAGGGACAGGGACTCATATGGCTACACCTTC. Amino acid sequence: CSARDRDSYGYTF.

J is TRBJ2-7 and V is TRBV5-5; 7 nucleotides agree with TRBD2. Germline values: CDR1 SGHKS, CDR2 YYEKEE (reference sequence). The CDR3 has 15 residues. V shed 2 bases, J shed 0 bases, and the junction held 5 bases outside the gene matches. CDR3 region: CASSLRLADSYEQYF. CDR3 sequence (DNA): TGTGCCAGCAGCTTAAGACTAGCTGACTCCTACGAGCAGTACTTC.

In this sample, this clonotype turned up many times. This chain uses TRBV9 with TRBJ2-3; D call uncertain. The CDR3 covers 15 residues. Per germline, CDR1 SGDLS and CDR2 YYNGEE. Trimming took off 0 bases at V and 0 bases at J, with 8 bases between the two ends. The CDR3 nucleotides are TGTGCCAGCAGCGTAGGTTCAGCAAGCACAGATACGCAGTATTTT. It codes for CASSVGSASTDTQYF.

This chain uses TRBV5-1 with TRBJ1-2; D is unclear. The germline gives CDR1 SGHRS, CDR2 YFSETQ. The germline V and J ends were trimmed by 4 bases and 5 bases, with 12 bases remaining between them. The CDR3 consists of 13 residues. The CDR3 bases are TGCGCCAGCAGCCTCGACCACGAGTATGGCTACACCTTC. Protein sequence: CASSLDHEYGYTF.

V and J are TRBV20-1 and TRBJ1-5; no firm D call. Trimming stripped 0 bases from V and 8 bases from J, with 8 bases between. The CDR3 covers 12 residues. Germline assignment: CDR1 DFQATT and CDR2 SNEGSKA (reference sequence). The CDR3 reads CSARDLSKPQHF. The CDR3 bases are TGCAGTGCTAGAGATTTGTCCAAGCCCCAGCATTTT.

The chain couples TRBV25-1 to TRBJ2-5, with 11 positions matching TRBD2. Germline V lookup: CDR1 MGHDK, CDR2 SYGVNS. Losses at the gene ends were 5 bases for V and 2 bases for J; bases not matched to a gene: 10. The CDR3 is made up of 17 amino acids. This chain's CDR3 is CASSNYPGTSGQETQYF. In nucleotides, the CDR3 is TGTGCCAGCAGTAACTATCCCGGGACTAGCGGACAAGAGACCCAGTACTTC.

The rearrangement joins TRBV12-3 or TRBV12-4 to TRBJ2-7, with D unclear. V gave up 6 bases and J gave up 4 bases, with 19 bases separating them. CDR3 length: 15 residues. The CDR3 spells CASSHSVFLRYEQYF. The DNA for the CDR3 is TGTGCCAGCAGCCATTCCGTATTCCTCAGATACGAGCAGTACTTC.

In this sample, this clonotype turned up a few times. The chain recombines TRBV9 with TRBJ2-1; D could derive from TRBD1 or TRBD2 (6 bases each). V was clipped by 0 bases and J by 9 bases, with 13 bases between them. Germline V lookup: CDR1 SGDLS, CDR2 YYNGEE. The CDR3 loop spans 14 amino acids. The chain's CDR3 is CASSVDLGGSEQFF. The CDR3 DNA is TGTGCCAGCAGCGTAGATTTAGGGGGGAGTGAGCAGTTCTTC.

In the case of this clonotype: Germline is not matched at one junction end, which may reflect a read error. V and J are TRBV10-3 and TRBJ2-7; TRBD1 might be the D (6 bases). Looked up from germline, CDR1 is ENHRY and CDR2 is SYGVKD. The CDR3 runs to 15 residues. The CDR3 protein is CTISEGPGATSEQYF. The CDR3 DNA sequence: TGTACCATCAGTGAAGGTCCAGGGGCAACGAGCGAGCAGTACTTC.

In its sample, this clonotype was seen a few times. The rearrangement links TRBV13 to TRBJ1-2; D is uncertain. Between the trimmed V and J ends, which lost 4 bases and 7 bases, there was a span of 10 bases. Germline V gene lookup returns CDR1 PRHDT and CDR2 FYEKMQ (reference sequence). CDR3 length: 12 residues. The CDR3 nucleotides read TGTGCCAGCAGCTCCTACAGTTTTGGCTACACCTTC. Amino acid sequence: CASSSYSFGYTF.

The chain recombines TRBV29-1 with TRBJ1-6; 12 nucleotides line up with TRBD1. This CDR3 contains 14 residues. Trimming took 2 bases from V and 9 from J; bases not matched to a gene: 2. Per germline, CDR1 SQVTM and CDR2 ANQGSEA. This chain's CDR3 is CSVEPGQGASPLHF. DNA of the CDR3: TGCAGCGTTGAACCGGGACAGGGGGCTTCACCCCTCCACTTT.